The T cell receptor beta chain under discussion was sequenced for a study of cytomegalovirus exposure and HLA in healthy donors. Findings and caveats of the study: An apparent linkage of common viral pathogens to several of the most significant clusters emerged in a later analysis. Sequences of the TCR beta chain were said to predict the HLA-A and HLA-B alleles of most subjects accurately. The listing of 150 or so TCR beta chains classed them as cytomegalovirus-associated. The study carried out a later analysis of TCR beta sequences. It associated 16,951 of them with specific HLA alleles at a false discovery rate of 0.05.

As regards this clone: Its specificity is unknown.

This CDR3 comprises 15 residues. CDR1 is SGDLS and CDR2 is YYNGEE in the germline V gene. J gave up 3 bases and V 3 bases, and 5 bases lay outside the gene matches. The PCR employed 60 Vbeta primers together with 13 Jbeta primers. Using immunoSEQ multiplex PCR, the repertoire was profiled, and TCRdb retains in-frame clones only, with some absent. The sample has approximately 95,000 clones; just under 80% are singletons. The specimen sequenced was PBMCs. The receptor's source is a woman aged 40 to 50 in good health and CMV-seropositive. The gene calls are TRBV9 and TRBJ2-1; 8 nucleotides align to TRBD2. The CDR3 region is CASSANSGNYNEQFF. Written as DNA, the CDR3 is TGTGCCAGCAGCGCAAATAGCGGGAACTACAATGAGCAGTTCTTC.